This T cell receptor (beta chain) originates from a study of PD-L1 blockade in urothelial cancer listed by TCRdb under 2017. In terms of the full investigation: Every patient began therapy in the mid-2010s and was given atezolizumab 1,200 mg intravenously every 3 weeks. About 90% of the roughly 29 patients were identified as males with urothelial cancer of bladder origin, and a prior smoking history was reported by 18 of 29 patients. An ECOG performance status of 0 or 1 was recorded for the patients, and 0 to 3 prior chemotherapy regimens had been received by the patients. Blood samples were analyzed 3 weeks after the start of treatment (second dose) and 6 weeks after the start of treatment. Blood samples gave a median of around 140,000 T cells and 80,000 or so unique TCRs, with a median clonality of roughly 0.08. The study, an exploratory multi-omic analysis, examined somatic, immune and clinical correlates of response to PD-L1 blockade with atezolizumab in urothelial cancer. Pretreatment tumor samples, along with matched peripheral blood collected serially before and after atezolizumab treatment, underwent TCR sequencing. Durable clinical benefit was defined as a progression-free survival longer than 6 months, and TCR features were additionally tested against progression-free survival and overall survival. In the same patients, whole exome sequencing and RNA sequencing of pretreatment tumors were performed in addition to TCR sequencing. Under ten patients reached durable clinical benefit, while some 20 patients did not. Pretreatment blood TCR-seq was available for around 29 patients, at least one posttreatment blood collection was obtained for about 24 patients, and tumor TCR-seq was available for about 24 patients. Summary of the overall study and its limitations: Because the sample size was small (n of about 29) and many exploratory analyses were performed, the results are intended to be hypothesis-generating. At 3 weeks after the start of treatment, tumor-associated TCR clones in peripheral blood had expanded more in patients with durable benefit (n of about 20, p = 0.022). A pretreatment peripheral blood TCR clonality below the median was linked to improved progression-free and overall survival.

This clone appeared once. Its antigen remains undetermined. Base-call qualities are not available, and no considerably larger clone is one nucleotide away. Synthetic TCR analog templates were spiked into each PCR so that absolute template abundance could be estimated from read counts. The immunoSEQ assay used bias-controlled V and J gene primers to amplify TCRbeta CDR3 regions from genomic DNA. Sequencing of rearranged TCRbeta segments was performed at approximately 20X coverage. Processing in the source paper ran as follows. Clustering was used to correct sequencing errors, and CDR3s were annotated against IMGT so that V, D and J genes could be assigned. Out-of-frame and stop-codon sequences were excluded, and only productive TCRbeta rearrangements were used in downstream analyses. Clonality was computed as one minus Shannon entropy normalized by the log of the number of unique productive sequences. Clones differing between time points or between blood and tumor were identified using Fisher's exact test with Benjamini-Hochberg correction, with an adjusted p below 0.01 applied as the threshold. Not all clones reach the TCRdb copy of this immuneACCESS table, which keeps in-frame sequences only. Checked studies attribute under half of the gap to unresolved V genes and leave the rest unexplained. That table is the source of V, J and clone size, and D and trimming were worked out from the DNA. This sample gives under 95,000 clones in total; 84% of them show up just once. Approximately 2.1% of the sample comes from the top ten.

This specimen's time point label, interpreted: pretreatment peripheral blood. A total of 25 to 35 patients with locally advanced or metastatic urothelial carcinoma, treated at Memorial Sloan Kettering on a trial protocol, made up the cohort. Peripheral blood mononuclear cells were collected from each patient pretreatment and during treatment, giving between 1 and 8 total time points per patient. The Qiagen DNeasy Blood extraction kit was used to purify genomic DNA from total PBMCs and from tumor samples. PBMCs were collected pretreatment and during treatment and were isolated and stored as previously described. Looking up the germline V gene (reference sequence) yields CDR1 MNHEY and CDR2 SMNVEV. Spanning cysteine to phenylalanine, the CDR3 consists of 15 amino acids. Only the CDR3 DNA stays, 45 bases, in frame from base 1. V is trimmed back by 4 bases and J by 2 bases, and the junction contains 4 bases that no gene match accounts for.

The TCR comes from a man aged 60 to 75 with urothelial cancer. The chain links TRBV27 with TRBJ1-5, and 8 junction bases match TRBD1. Sequencing was performed on PBMCs, taken around atezolizumab (anti-PD-L1) treatment. DNA sequence: TGTGCCAGCAGTTCCCCGGGACAGGGCAATCAGCCCCAGCATTTT. Its translation reads: CASSSPGQGNQPQHF.